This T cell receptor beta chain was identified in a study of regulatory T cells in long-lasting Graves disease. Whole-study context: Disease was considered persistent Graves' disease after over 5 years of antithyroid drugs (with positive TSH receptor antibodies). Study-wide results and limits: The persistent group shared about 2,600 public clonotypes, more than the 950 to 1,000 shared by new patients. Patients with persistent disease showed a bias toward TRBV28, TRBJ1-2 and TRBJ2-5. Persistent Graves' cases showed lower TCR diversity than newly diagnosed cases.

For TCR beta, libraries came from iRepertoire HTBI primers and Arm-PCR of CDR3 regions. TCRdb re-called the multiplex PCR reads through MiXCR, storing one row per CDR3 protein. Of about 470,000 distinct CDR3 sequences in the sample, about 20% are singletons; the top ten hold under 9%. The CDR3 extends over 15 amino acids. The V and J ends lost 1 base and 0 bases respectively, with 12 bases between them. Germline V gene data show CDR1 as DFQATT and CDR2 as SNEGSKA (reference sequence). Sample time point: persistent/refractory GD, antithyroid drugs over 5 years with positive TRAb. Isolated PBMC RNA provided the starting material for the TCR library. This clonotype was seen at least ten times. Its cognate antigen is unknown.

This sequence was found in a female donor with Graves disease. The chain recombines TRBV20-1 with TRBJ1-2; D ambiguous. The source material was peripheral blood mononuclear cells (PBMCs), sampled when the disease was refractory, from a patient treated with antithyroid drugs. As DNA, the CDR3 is TGCAGTGCTAGAGGCGGACGGCGCACTAACTATGGCTACACCTTC. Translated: CSARGGRRTNYGYTF.